This TCR beta chain was identified in a study of cytomegalovirus exposure and HLA in healthy donors. V dropped 6 bases and J dropped 4 bases, with 25 bases sitting between them. The germline gives CDR1 MRHNA, CDR2 SNTAGT. CDR3 length: 18 amino acids. Study-wide results and caveats: Later analysis identified a missense DCLRE1C variant that was linked to TCR beta V- and J-gene trimming.

A note on this clone: Antigen unknown.

13 Jbeta primers and 60 Vbeta primers were used for the PCR. The repertoire was sequenced with immunoSEQ multiplex PCR; TCRdb's copy has only in-frame clones and lacks some. This table holds under 200,000 clones, approximately 78% found once. V and J are TRBV6-4 and TRBJ1-5; weak D call: TRBD1 (6 bases). Sequencing used PBMCs. The TCR comes from a girl aged 2 to 9 in good health and CMV-seropositive. The CDR3 DNA reads TGTGCCAGCAGGGTGGTGGCCAGGGGCCGTCCCATTAATCAGCCCCAGCATTTT. Its translation: CASRVVARGRPINQPQHF.